This T cell receptor beta chain was recorded in a study of OX40 agonist ivuxolimab in advanced cancers. Across the whole study: Enrolled patients in dose escalation had cancers that were hepatocellular carcinoma, melanoma, renal cell or head and neck cancer.

Comment on this clone: Its target is unknown.

Profiled with immunoSEQ multiplex PCR; TCRdb holds only in-frame clones, not every one. The sample includes about 77,000 clones, about 85% of them seen just once. General observations from the study: Expanded clones belonging to CD8+ T cells outnumbered, on average, those of CD4+. Some of the nonresponding patients also showed low levels of normalized T-cell clonal expansion.

Germline-derived CDR1 and CDR2 are SEHNR and FQNEAQ (reference sequence). The CDR3 consists of 17 residues. The TCR sequence derives from an adult with an advanced solid tumor such as melanoma, head and neck, liver or kidney cancer. Sequenced material: CD4+ or CD8+ T cells sorted from blood, taken in a trial of the OX40 agonist ivuxolimab. V usage is TRBV7-9 and J usage is TRBJ2-5, with 7 bases fitting TRBD1. TRBJ2-7 matches the DNA end more closely, so the J call is doubtful. The CDR3 protein is CASSYTKDRRLTYEQYF. The CDR3 DNA reads TGTGCCAGCAGCTATACAAAGGACAGGCGCCTAACCTACGAGCAGTACTTC.